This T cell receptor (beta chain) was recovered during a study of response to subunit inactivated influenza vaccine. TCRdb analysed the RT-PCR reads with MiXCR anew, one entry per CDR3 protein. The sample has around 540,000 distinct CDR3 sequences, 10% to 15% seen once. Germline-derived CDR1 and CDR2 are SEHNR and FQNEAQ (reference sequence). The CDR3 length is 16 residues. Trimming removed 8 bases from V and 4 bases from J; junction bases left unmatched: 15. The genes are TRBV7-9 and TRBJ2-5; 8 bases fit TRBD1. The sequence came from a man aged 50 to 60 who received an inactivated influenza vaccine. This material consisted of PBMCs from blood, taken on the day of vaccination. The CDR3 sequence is CASEPGQGHWGETQYF. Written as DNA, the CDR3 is TGTGCCAGCGAACCCGGACAGGGCCATTGGGGAGAGACCCAGTACTTC.